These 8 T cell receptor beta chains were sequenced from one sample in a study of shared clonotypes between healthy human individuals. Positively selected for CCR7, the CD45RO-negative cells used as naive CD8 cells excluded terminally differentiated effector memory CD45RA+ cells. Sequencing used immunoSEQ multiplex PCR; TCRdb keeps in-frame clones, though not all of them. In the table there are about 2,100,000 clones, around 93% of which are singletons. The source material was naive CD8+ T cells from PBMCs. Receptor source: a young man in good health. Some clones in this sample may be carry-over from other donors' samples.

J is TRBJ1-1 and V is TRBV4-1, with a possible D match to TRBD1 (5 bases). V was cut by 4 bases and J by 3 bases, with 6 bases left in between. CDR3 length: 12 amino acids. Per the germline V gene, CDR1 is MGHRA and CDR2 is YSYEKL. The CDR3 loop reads CASSLGDTEAFF. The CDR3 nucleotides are TGCGCCAGCAGCCTAGGGGACACTGAAGCTTTCTTT.

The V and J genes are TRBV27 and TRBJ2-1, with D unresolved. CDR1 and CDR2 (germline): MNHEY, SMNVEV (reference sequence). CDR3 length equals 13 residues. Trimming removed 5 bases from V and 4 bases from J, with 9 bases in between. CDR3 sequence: CASSPPYYNEQFF. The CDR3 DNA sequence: TGTGCCAGCAGTCCCCCTTATTACAATGAGCAGTTCTTC.

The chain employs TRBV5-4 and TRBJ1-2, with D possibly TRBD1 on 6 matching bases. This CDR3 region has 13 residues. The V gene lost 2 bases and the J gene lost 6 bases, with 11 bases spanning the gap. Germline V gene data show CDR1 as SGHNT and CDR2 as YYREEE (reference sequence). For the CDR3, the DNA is TGTGCCAGCAGCTTCAACAGGGCCGATGGCTACACCTTC. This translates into CASSFNRADGYTF.

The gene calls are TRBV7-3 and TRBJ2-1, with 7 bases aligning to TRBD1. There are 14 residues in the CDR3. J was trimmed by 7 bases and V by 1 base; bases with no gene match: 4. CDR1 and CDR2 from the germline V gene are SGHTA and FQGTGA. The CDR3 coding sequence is TGTGCCAGCAGCTTAAGGGGACAGTCGAATGAGCAGTTCTTC. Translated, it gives CASSLRGQSNEQFF. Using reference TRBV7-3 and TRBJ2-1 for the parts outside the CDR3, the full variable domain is GAGVSQTPSNKVTEKGKYVELRCDPISGHTALYWYRQSLGQGPEFLIYFQGTGAADDSGLPNDRFFAVRPEGSVSTLKIQRTERGDSAVYLCASSLRGQSNEQFFGPGTRLTVL.

CDR3 sequence (DNA): TGTGCCAGCAGTTTACCCCCTCACAGGGGAAGCAATCAGCCCCAGCATTTT. Its protein product is CASSLPPHRGSNQPQHF. The chain carries TRBV28 and TRBJ1-5; 7 bases align to TRBD1. J lost 1 base, V lost 2 bases, and 8 bases had no gene match. Germline-derived CDR1 and CDR2 are MDHEN and SYDVKM. CDR3 length: 17 amino acids.

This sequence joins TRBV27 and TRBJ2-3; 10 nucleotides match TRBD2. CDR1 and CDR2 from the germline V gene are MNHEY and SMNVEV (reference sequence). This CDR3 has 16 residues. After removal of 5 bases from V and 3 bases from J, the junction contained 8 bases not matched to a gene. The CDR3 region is CASSPLEREGTDTQYF. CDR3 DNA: TGTGCCAGCAGTCCCCTTGAGCGGGAGGGGACAGATACGCAGTATTTT.

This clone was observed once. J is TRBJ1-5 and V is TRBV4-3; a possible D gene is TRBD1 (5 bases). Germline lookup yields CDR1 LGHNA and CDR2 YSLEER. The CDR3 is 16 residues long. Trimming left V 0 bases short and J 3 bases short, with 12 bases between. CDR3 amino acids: CASSQDFRQLNQPQHF. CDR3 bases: TGCGCCAGCAGCCAAGATTTTAGACAGCTCAATCAGCCCCAGCATTTT.

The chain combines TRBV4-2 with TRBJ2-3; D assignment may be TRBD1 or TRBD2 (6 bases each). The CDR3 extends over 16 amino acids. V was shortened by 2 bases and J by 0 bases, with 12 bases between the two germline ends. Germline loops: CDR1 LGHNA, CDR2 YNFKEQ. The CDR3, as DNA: TGTGCCAGCAGCCAAACTCTAGGGGGGAGCACAGATACGCAGTATTTT. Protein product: CASSQTLGGSTDTQYF.